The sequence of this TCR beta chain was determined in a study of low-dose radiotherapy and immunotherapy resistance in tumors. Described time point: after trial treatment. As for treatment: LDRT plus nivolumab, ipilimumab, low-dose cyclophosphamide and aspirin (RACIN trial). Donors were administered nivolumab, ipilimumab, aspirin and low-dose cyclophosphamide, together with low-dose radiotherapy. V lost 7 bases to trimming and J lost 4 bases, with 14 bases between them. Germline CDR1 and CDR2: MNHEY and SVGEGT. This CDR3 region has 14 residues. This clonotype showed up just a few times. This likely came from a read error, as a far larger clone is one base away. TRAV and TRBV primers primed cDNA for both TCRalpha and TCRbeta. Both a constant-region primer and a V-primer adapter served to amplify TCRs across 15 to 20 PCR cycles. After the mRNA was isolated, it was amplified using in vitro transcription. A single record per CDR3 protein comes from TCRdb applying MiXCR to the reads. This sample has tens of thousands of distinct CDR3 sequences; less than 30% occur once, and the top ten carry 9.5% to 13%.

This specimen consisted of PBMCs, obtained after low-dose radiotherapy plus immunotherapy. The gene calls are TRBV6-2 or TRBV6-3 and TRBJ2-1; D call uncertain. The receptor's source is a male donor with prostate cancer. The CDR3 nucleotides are TGTGCCAGCACACCCATCGGCTCATACAATGAGCAGTTCTTC. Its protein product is CASTPIGSYNEQFF.